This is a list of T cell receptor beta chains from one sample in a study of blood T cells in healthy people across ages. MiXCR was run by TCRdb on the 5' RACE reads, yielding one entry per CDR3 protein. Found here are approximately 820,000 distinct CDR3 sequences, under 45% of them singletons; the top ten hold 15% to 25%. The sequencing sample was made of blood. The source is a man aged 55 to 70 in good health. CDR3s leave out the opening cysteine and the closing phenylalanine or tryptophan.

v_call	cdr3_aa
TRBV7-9	ASSRQARDTQY
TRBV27	ASRAGNRANTEAF
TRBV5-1	ASSFRTKQETQY
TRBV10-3	AISIQGTLEAF
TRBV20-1	SARRTDRNQPQH
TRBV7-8	ASSPEPSILPGIQY
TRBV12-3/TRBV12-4	ASSTMAEHLY
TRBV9	ASSVDLTGEPGEQY
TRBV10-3	AISESGTSGVTQY
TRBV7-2	ASSLAGRGTEAF
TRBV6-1	ASSADSTGLLAYGYT
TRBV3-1	ASSLRDRGYT
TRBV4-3	TSSQGPGLQVYEQY
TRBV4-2	ASSRLTGRINNEQF
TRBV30	AWSIRGTDTQY
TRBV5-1	ASSLAWGSDTEAF
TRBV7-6	ASSPSRGLGDGYT
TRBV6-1	ASSESFGELF
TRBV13	ASSPRGQGNEKLF
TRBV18	ASSLSTSQGYEQY
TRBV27	ASSSLTGAATNEKLF
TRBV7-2	ASTRDRSSTDTQY
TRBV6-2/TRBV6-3	ASSYTETYNEQF